This T cell receptor (beta chain) was retrieved from a study of cytomegalovirus exposure and HLA in healthy donors. Primers for the PCR totalled 60 Vbeta and 13 Jbeta. Clones were sequenced by immunoSEQ multiplex PCR, and TCRdb holds only the in-frame ones, with some missing. The data hold roughly 200,000 clones, with around three quarters observed a single time. The germline CDR1 and CDR2 sequences are MNHEY and SVGAGI. The V segment lost 0 bases and the J segment 3 bases; nucleotides outside the gene matches: 4. This CDR3 is 15 amino acids long. The sequencing input was PBMCs. The TCR sequence derives from a man aged 25-40 years in good health and CMV-seronegative. This rearrangement joins TRBV6-5 to TRBJ2-7; 8 nucleotides match TRBD1. The CDR3 loop is CASSYSRTGNYEQYF. The CDR3 nucleotides read TGTGCCAGCAGTTACTCAAGGACAGGGAACTACGAGCAGTACTTC.